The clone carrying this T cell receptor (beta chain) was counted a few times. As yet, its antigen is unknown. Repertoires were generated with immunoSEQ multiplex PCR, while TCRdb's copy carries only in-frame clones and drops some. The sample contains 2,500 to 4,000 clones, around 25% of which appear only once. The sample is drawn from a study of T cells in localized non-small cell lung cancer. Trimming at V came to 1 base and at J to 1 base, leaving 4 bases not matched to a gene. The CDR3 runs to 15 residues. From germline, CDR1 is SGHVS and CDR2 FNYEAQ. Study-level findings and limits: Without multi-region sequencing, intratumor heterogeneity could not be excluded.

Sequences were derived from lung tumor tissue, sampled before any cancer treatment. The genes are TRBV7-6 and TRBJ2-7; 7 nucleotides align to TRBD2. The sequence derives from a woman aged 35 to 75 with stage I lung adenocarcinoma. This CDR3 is CASSLERDYSYEQYF. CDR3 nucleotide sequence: TGTGCCAGCAGCTTAGAGCGGGACTATTCCTACGAGCAGTACTTC.